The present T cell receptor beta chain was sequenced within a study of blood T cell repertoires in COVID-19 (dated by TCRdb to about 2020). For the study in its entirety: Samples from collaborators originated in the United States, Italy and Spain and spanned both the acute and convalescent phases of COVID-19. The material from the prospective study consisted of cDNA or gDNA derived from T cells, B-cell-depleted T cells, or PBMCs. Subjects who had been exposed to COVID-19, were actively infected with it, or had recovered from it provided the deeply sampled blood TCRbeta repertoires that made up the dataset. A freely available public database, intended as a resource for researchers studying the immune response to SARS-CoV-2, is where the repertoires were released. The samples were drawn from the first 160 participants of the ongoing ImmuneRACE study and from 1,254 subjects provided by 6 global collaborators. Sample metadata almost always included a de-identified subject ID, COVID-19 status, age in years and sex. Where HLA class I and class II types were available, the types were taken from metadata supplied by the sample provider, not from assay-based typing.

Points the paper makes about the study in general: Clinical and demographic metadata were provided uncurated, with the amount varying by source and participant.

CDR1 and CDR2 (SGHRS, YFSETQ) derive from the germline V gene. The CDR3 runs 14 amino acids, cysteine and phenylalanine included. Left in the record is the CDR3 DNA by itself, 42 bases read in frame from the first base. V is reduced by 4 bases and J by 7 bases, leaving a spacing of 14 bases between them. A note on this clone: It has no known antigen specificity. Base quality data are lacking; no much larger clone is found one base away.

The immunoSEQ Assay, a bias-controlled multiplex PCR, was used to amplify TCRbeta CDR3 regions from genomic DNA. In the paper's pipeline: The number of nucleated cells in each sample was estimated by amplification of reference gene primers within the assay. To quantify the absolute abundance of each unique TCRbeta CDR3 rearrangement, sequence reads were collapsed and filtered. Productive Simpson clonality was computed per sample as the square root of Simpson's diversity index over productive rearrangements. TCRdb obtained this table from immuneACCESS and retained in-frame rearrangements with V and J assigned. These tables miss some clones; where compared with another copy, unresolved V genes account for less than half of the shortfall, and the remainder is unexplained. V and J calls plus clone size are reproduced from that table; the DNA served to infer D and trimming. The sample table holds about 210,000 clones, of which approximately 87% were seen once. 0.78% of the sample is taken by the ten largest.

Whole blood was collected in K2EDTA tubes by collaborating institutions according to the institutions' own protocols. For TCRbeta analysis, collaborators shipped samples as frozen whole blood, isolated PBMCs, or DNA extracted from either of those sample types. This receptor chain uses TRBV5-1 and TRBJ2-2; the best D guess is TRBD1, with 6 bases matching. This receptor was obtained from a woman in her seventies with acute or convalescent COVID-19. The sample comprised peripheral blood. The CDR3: CASSRDNQGGELFF. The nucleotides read TGCGCCAGCAGCCGGGACAATCAGGGCGGGGAGCTGTTTTTT.